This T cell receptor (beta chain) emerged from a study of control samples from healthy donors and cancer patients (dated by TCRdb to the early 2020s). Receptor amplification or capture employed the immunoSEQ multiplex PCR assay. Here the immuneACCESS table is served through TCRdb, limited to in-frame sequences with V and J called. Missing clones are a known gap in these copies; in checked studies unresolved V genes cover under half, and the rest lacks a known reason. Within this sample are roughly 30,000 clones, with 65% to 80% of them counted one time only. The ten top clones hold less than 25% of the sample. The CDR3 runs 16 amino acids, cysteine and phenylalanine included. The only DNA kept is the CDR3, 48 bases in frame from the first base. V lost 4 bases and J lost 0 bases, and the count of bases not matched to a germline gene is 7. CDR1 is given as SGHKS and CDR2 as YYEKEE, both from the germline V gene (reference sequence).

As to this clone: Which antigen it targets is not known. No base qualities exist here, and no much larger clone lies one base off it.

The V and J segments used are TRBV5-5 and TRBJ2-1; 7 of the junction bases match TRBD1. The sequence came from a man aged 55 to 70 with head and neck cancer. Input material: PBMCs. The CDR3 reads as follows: CASSREDRFSYNEQFF. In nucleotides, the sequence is TGTGCCAGCAGCAGAGAGGACAGGTTCTCCTACAATGAGCAGTTCTTC.